Listed below are T cell receptor beta chains from one sample, sequenced in a study of blood T cells in healthy people across ages. A single record per CDR3 protein comes from TCRdb applying MiXCR to the 5' RACE reads. The table has about 1,400,000 distinct CDR3 sequences, around 42% seen once. Input material: blood. These receptors all stem from a woman aged 18-29 years in good health. CDR3s include the opening cysteine and the closing phenylalanine or tryptophan. The D gene is left open where the match is weak. Clone size appears in some rows only: once, few, many, or a class for an expanded clone.

j_call d_call v_call clone_size cdr3_nt cdr3_aa
TRBJ2-2 . TRBV14 . TGTGCCAGCAGCCAAGGGAAAAGCGGGGGACAGGCCGGGGAGCTGTTTTTT CASSQGKSGGQAGELFF
TRBJ2-4 TRBD2 TRBV3-1 few TGTGCCAGCAGCAAAAGCGGGGGGCCTCAGTACTTC CASSKSGGPQYF
TRBJ1-2 . TRBV20-1 . TGCAGTGCTAGAGACACTTACCATGGCTACACCTTC CSARDTYHGYTF
TRBJ1-1 . TRBV10-3 few TGTGCCATTACCGTAGACCGAGTGAACACTGAAGCTTTCTTT CAITVDRVNTEAFF
TRBJ1-2 . TRBV18 . TGTGCCAGCTCACCGGGGCAACCTGGCAACTATGGCTACACCTTC CASSPGQPGNYGYTF
TRBJ2-1 . TRBV9 few TGTGCCAGCAGCCTAGGCTACTCGGTAGAGCAGTTCTTC CASSLGYSVEQFF
TRBJ2-2 . TRBV5-6 few TGTGCCAGCAGCAGAAGTCGTCACACCGGGGAGCTGTTTTTT CASSRSRHTGELFF
TRBJ2-3 . TRBV7-3 . TGTGCCAGCAGCTTAACGCCAGTCGCAACAGATACGCAGTATTTT CASSLTPVATDTQYF
TRBJ2-7 TRBD2 TRBV5-1 . TGCGCCAGCAGCTTGTTTGAGGGGAGGGTCTACGAGCAGTACTTC CASSLFEGRVYEQYF
TRBJ2-2 . TRBV10-3 . TGTGCCATCAGTGGGTTTACAGGGTCAGGCGGGGAGCTGTTTTTT CAISGFTGSGGELFF
TRBJ2-1 TRBD2 TRBV11-1 . TGTGCCAGCAGCTTAGCAGCGGGGGTATCTGGATACAATGAGCAGTTCTTC CASSLAAGVSGYNEQFF
TRBJ1-1 . TRBV6-9 once TGTGCCAGCAGTTACCACGACAGGCGGAGCACTGAAGCTTTCTTT CASSYHDRRSTEAFF
TRBJ2-2 . TRBV20-1 few TGCAGTGCTAGGGGGGGAGCGAACACCGGGGAGCTGTTTTTT CSARGGANTGELFF
TRBJ1-6 . TRBV18 few TGTGCCAGCTCACCTTCTCAGGTCCAGAATTCACCCCTCCACTTT CASSPSQVQNSPLHF
TRBJ2-5 . TRBV11-2 . TGTGCCAGCAGCTTTGGGTGGTTGGCCAGCGGAGGTGCCCAAGAGACCCAGTACTTC CASSFGWLASGGAQETQYF
TRBJ1-2 . TRBV28 . TGTGCCAGCAGTCACAGGAGGTTGGACTATGGCTACACCTTC CASSHRRLDYGYTF
TRBJ1-5 TRBD1 TRBV28 . TGTGCCAGCAGTTTACCCCAGACAGGGAGGGTGGATCAGCCCCAGCATTTT CASSLPQTGRVDQPQHF
TRBJ2-1 . TRBV5-6 few TGTGCCAGCACCCAGCCAAGGGCCGGATACAATGAGCAGTTCTTC CASTQPRAGYNEQFF
TRBJ2-5 . TRBV4-1 . TGCGCCAGCAGCCAGTCTAGCGCGCAAGAGACCCAGTACTTC CASSQSSAQETQYF
TRBJ2-3 TRBD2 TRBV12-3/TRBV12-4 . TGTGCCAGCAGCTCTCAGACAGTCGGGGGGACTTTCGATACGCAGTATTTT CASSSQTVGGTFDTQYF
TRBJ2-1 TRBD2 TRBV6-1 . TGTGCCAGCAGTATAACGGGACTAGCGGACCCCTACAATGAGCAGTTCTTC CASSITGLADPYNEQFF
TRBJ2-5 TRBD1 TRBV12-3/TRBV12-4 . TGTGCCAGCACCCGGACAGGTTCGGAGACCCAGTACTTC CASTRTGSETQYF
TRBJ2-2 TRBD2 TRBV29-1 few TGCAGCGTTTTTGGTCTAGCGGGGACCGGGGAGCTGTTTTTT CSVFGLAGTGELFF
TRBJ1-2 . TRBV12-3/TRBV12-4 . TGTGCCAGCAGTTTAACCCCCCACAGGGCTGCCGGCTACACCTTC CASSLTPHRAAGYTF
TRBJ1-5 . TRBV28 . TGTGCCAGCAGTTTACGGGACCGACCAAATCAGCCCCAGCATTTT CASSLRDRPNQPQHF
TRBJ1-1 . TRBV7-9 few TGTGCCAGCAGCGCCCCTCCGAACACTGAAGCTTTCTTT CASSAPPNTEAFF
TRBJ1-1 . TRBV3-1 few TGTGCCAGCAGCCGAAGCGGGGGCACTGAAGCTTTCTTT CASSRSGGTEAFF
TRBJ2-1 . TRBV7-2 few TGTGCCAGCAGCTTAGACACGAGTACATGGAATGAGCAGTTCTTC CASSLDTSTWNEQFF
TRBJ1-4 TRBD1 TRBV3-1 . TGTGCCAGCAGCCAAGGGGCCAGGACAGGTGAAAGACTGTTTTTT CASSQGARTGERLFF
TRBJ2-1 . TRBV7-2 many TGTGCCAGCAGCACTCAGGGCAATGAGCAGTTCTTC CASSTQGNEQFF
TRBJ2-3 . TRBV7-2 many TGTGCCAGCAGCTTAGACCAGACAGATACGCAGTATTTT CASSLDQTDTQYF
TRBJ2-1 . TRBV28 . TGTGCCAGCAGCCGCAGGACGGTAGCGGTAAATGAGCAGTTCTTC CASSRRTVAVNEQFF
TRBJ2-5 . TRBV12-3/TRBV12-4 few TGTGCCAGCAGTGGGGCCTATAAAGAGACCCAGTACTTC CASSGAYKETQYF
TRBJ2-1 . TRBV6-1 few TGTGCCAGCAGTGAAGAGGCCTTGGGGGGCGCGTACAATGAGCAGTTCTTC CASSEEALGGAYNEQFF
TRBJ2-5 TRBD1 TRBV28 once TGTGCCAGCAGTTTACCCGGGACAGGGGGCAATGAGCAGTACTTC CASSLPGTGGNEQYF
TRBJ1-2 TRBD1 TRBV28 . TGTGCCAGCAGCCCCGCCGGGACAGGGGGTAACTATGGCTACACCTTC CASSPAGTGGNYGYTF
TRBJ1-5 TRBD1 TRBV12-3/TRBV12-4 . TGTGCCAGCAGTTCAGGACAGGGCTTCAAGCCCCAGCATTTT CASSSGQGFKPQHF
TRBJ1-2 TRBD1 TRBV5-1 few TGCGCCAGCACCCCGAGTTCCCCGGGACAGGGTGGCGGCTACACCTTC CASTPSSPGQGGGYTF
TRBJ2-5 TRBD1 TRBV18 once TGTGCCAGCTCACCTTCACAACGGGACAGGGCTGGGACCCAGTACTTC CASSPSQRDRAGTQYF
TRBJ1-4 TRBD1 TRBV6-1 . TGTGCCAGCAGTAGGGGCCCGACAGGGTTTGCAACTAATGAAAAACTGTTTTTT CASSRGPTGFATNEKLFF